The rows below give T cell receptor beta chains drawn from one sample of a study of neurological immune-mediated disorders. Using its own MiXCR run on the 5' RACE reads, TCRdb lists one record per CDR3 protein. The sample shows tens of thousands of distinct CDR3 sequences, roughly 4% of them seen only once. The sequencing sample was made of PBMCs. Receptor source: a woman aged 50 to 65 with multiple sclerosis. The CDR3 runs from the conserved cysteine through the conserved F or W. D genes are given only for firm matches. The size of a clone is reported for some rows only, either as once, few or many, or as a class for expanded clones.

size	J	V	D	DNA	CDR3
many	TRBJ2-7	TRBV24-1	TRBD1	TGTGCCACCAGTCCCGGGACAGGGTACTCCTACGAGCAGTACTTC	CATSPGTGYSYEQYF
many	TRBJ2-5	TRBV7-2	-	TGTGCCAGCAGCCCGAGGCGACGGGGGCTGGAGACCCAGTACTTC	CASSPRRRGLETQYF
many	TRBJ1-2	TRBV29-1	-	TGCAGCGCCCGACAGGTCGACTATGGCTACACCTTC	CSARQVDYGYTF
many	TRBJ2-7	TRBV9	-	TGTGCCAGCAGTTCACCATATTACGAGCAGTACTTC	CASSSPYYEQYF
few	TRBJ1-6	TRBV4-2	-	TGTGCCAGCAGCCAAGATCTAGGGCTCCTTGGAGATTCACCCCTCCACTTT	CASSQDLGLLGDSPLHF
-	TRBJ2-5	TRBV12-3/TRBV12-4	-	TGTGCCAGCAGTTCCCAGGGAGTTAAAGAGACCCAGTACTTC	CASSSQGVKETQYF
many	TRBJ2-1	TRBV20-1	-	TGCAGTGCTAGGGAAGGGACTTCGGGGGAGCAGTTCTTC	CSAREGTSGEQFF
many	TRBJ2-3	TRBV7-9	TRBD1	TGTGCCAGCAGCTTTAGCCCCGGGACAGGGGGCGCAGATACGCAGTATTTT	CASSFSPGTGGADTQYF
many	TRBJ2-1	TRBV12-3/TRBV12-4	TRBD2	TGTGCCAGCAGTTTCGGACTAGCCTACAATGAGCAGTTCTTC	CASSFGLAYNEQFF
few	TRBJ2-7	TRBV12-3/TRBV12-4	TRBD1	TGTGCCAGCAGCCAGGCGGCGGACAGGTTCAAGACATCCTACGAGCAGTACTTC	CASSQAADRFKTSYEQYF
many	TRBJ1-4	TRBV5-6	-	TGTGCCAGCAGCTCCGGACAGAAACCAAATGAAAAACTGTTTTTT	CASSSGQKPNEKLFF
many	TRBJ2-3	TRBV6-5	TRBD1	TGTGCCAGCTGTAGACAGGGGGCTTCAGGCCCAGATACGCAGTATTTT	CASCRQGASGPDTQYF
many	TRBJ2-5	TRBV5-1	TRBD2	TGCGCCAGCAGCCTACTAGCGGGTGGTACCCAGTACTTC	CASSLLAGGTQYF
-	TRBJ2-2	TRBV5-1	-	TGCGCCAGCAGCTTGATGACGGATACCTACACCGGGGAGCTGTTTTTT	CASSLMTDTYTGELFF
many	TRBJ2-6	TRBV7-8	-	TGTGCCAGCAGCTTAGATCGGCAGCAAAACGTCCTGACTTTC	CASSLDRQQNVLTF
many	TRBJ2-3	TRBV7-9	TRBD2	TGTGCCAGCAGCTTGCACGGGGCGGGGGTGATCACAGATACGCAGTATTTT	CASSLHGAGVITDTQYF
-	TRBJ1-2	TRBV2	-	TGTGCCAGCAGTGAAGCGCTTGGGGGATCCGGGAAAGATGTTTTC	CASSEALGGSGKDVF
many	TRBJ2-4	TRBV10-3	-	TGTGCCATCATGAACCCCGGGCCCTCAGACATTCAGTACTTC	CAIMNPGPSDIQYF
many	TRBJ2-6	TRBV7-3	-	TGTGCCAGCAGCTTCCAACGGCCGCAATATGGGGCCAACGTCCTGACTTTC	CASSFQRPQYGANVLTF
many	TRBJ2-1	TRBV29-1	TRBD2	TGCAGCGTTCTTAGCGGGAGCTTTAATGAGCAGTTCTTC	CSVLSGSFNEQFF
many	TRBJ2-5	TRBV5-5	-	TGTGCCAGCAGCCGACGGGGTAGTGGAGAGACCCAGTACTTC	CASSRRGSGETQYF
few	TRBJ1-5	TRBV19	-	TGTGCCAGTCGGACAGGCAATCAGCCCCAGCATTTT	CASRTGNQPQHF
many	TRBJ2-1	TRBV20-1	TRBD2	TGCAGTGCCCCAAATTGGCGGGAGGCCCACCGGGAGCAGTTCTTC	CSAPNWREAHREQFF
many	TRBJ1-6	TRBV4-3	-	TGCGCCAGCAGCCAAGACGAAGGACTATCACCCCTCAACTTT	CASSQDEGLSPLNF
many	TRBJ2-1	TRBV3-1	-	TGTGCCAGCAGCCAATTCCAGGATCAGGAAAATGAGCAGTTCTTC	CASSQFQDQENEQFF
many	TRBJ1-2	TRBV5-6	-	TGTGCCAGCAGCTTTTTGAGGAGTCGGGTTACCTATGGCTACACCTTC	CASSFLRSRVTYGYTF
many	TRBJ1-5	TRBV29-1	TRBD1	TGCAGCGTTGTGCTCGTGGGGACAGCCCACCAGCCCCAGCATTTT	CSVVLVGTAHQPQHF
medium-sized	TRBJ2-1	TRBV5-6	-	TGTGCCAGCAGCTTACCGGGACCCGATGGGGTTAATGAGCAGTTCTTC	CASSLPGPDGVNEQFF
many	TRBJ1-6	TRBV12-3/TRBV12-4	-	TGTGCCAGCAGTCGACAGGAAGATCGTAGATCACCCCTCCACTTT	CASSRQEDRRSPLHF
medium-sized	TRBJ2-5	TRBV5-1	-	TGCGCCAGCAGCTTGCAAGGAGAGACCCAGTACTTC	CASSLQGETQYF
many	TRBJ2-3	TRBV20-1	TRBD2	TGCAGTGCCGTTGTTCTAGCGGGAACAGATACGCAGTATTTT	CSAVVLAGTDTQYF
many	TRBJ2-2	TRBV9	TRBD1	TGTGCCAGCAGCGGGGGACAGGGTGAGACCGGGGAGCTGTTTTTT	CASSGGQGETGELFF